These T cell receptor beta chains were read from a single sample in a study of CD8 T cells in ankylosing spondylitis. In TCRdb, the 5' RACE reads were re-called with MiXCR into one record per CDR3 protein. The table has roughly 700,000 distinct CDR3 sequences, 15% to 20% seen once. Sequencing was performed on blood, either unsorted or a sorted T cell fraction (not recorded which). These receptors were taken from a male donor with ankylosing spondylitis. The CDR3 runs from the conserved cysteine through the conserved F or W. Fields, in order: V gene, D gene, clone size, J gene, CDR3 protein, CDR3 DNA. A D gene is named only where the DNA matches it firmly. Clone size appears in some rows only: once, few, many, or a class for an expanded clone.

TRBV9	.	many	TRBJ1-2	CASSVARAGYGYTF	TGTGCCAGCAGCGTAGCCAGGGCTGGCTATGGCTACACCTTC
TRBV2	TRBD1	few	TRBJ2-1	CASRSRDRVGCFF	TGTGCCAGCAGGTCCCGGGACAGGGTGGGGTGTTTCTTC
TRBV5-1	.	many	TRBJ2-7	CASSLQGTSSYEQYF	TGCGCCAGCAGCCTCCAGGGTACAAGCTCCTACGAGCAGTACTTC
TRBV29-1	TRBD1	few	TRBJ2-7	CSVGGGQGTYEQYF	TGCAGCGTTGGGGGGGGACAGGGGACCTACGAGCAGTACTTC
TRBV2	TRBD2	few	TRBJ2-2	CASTGTSGSLNTGELFF	TGTGCCAGCACCGGGACTAGCGGGAGTTTAAACACCGGGGAGCTGTTTTTT
TRBV3-1	.	few	TRBJ2-3	CASSQGAVADTQYF	TGTGCCAGCAGCCAGGGGGCTGTGGCAGATACGCAGTATTTT
TRBV28	.	few	TRBJ2-1	CASSFSSGPRPHEQFF	TGTGCCAGCAGTTTCTCAAGCGGGCCAAGACCCCATGAGCAGTTCTTC
TRBV12-3/TRBV12-4	.	few	TRBJ2-1	CASSLRRTAGNEQFF	TGTGCCAGCAGTTTACGCAGGACCGCCGGGAATGAGCAGTTCTTC
TRBV5-1	.	.	TRBJ2-1	CASSLVQGPREQFF	TGCGCCAGCAGCTTGGTTCAGGGGCCAAGGGAGCAGTTCTTC
TRBV7-9	.	.	TRBJ2-7	CASSPNRGGRVSYEQYF	TGTGCCAGCAGCCCTAACAGGGGGGGGCGGGTATCCTACGAGCAGTACTTC